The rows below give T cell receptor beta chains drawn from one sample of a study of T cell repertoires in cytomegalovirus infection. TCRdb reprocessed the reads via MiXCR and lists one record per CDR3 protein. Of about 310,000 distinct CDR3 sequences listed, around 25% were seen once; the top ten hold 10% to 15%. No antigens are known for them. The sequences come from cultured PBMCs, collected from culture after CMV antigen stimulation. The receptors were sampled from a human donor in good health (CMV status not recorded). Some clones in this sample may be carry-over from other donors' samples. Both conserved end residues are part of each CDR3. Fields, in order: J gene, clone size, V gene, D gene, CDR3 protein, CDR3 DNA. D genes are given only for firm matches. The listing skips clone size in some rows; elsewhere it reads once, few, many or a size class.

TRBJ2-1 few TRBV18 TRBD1 CASGYDRVNNEQFF TGTGCCAGCGGATATGACAGGGTCAACAATGAGCAGTTCTTC
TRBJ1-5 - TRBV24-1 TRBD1 CATSDTGQGKPQHF TGTGCCACCAGTGATACCGGACAGGGTAAGCCCCAGCATTTT
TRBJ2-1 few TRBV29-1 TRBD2 CSVVGTSGRAYEQFF TGCAGCGTCGTCGGGACTAGCGGGAGGGCGTATGAGCAGTTCTTC
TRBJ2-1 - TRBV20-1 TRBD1 CSVRRGRNNEQFF TGCAGTGTACGAAGGGGGCGAAACAATGAGCAGTTCTTC
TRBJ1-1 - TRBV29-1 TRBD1 CSVEEQGAGTEAFF TGCAGCGTTGAAGAACAGGGGGCTGGGACTGAAGCTTTCTTT
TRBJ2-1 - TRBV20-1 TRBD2 CSARDRLAGGDEQFF TGCAGTGCTAGAGACAGACTAGCGGGAGGGGATGAGCAGTTCTTC
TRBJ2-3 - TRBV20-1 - CSAGGGLVTDTQYF TGCAGTGCTGGGGGAGGACTCGTCACAGATACGCAGTATTTT
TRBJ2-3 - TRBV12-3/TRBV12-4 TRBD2 CASSYMSVGRPDTDTQYF TGTGCCAGCAGTTATATGTCGGTCGGGAGGCCAGACACAGATACGCAGTATTTT
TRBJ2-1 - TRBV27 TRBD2 CASSLVSGSSNEQFF TGTGCCAGCAGTTTAGTTAGCGGGAGTTCCAATGAGCAGTTCTTC
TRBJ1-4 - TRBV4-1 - CASSQVGAGDEKLFF TGCGCCAGCAGCCAAGTAGGGGCAGGAGATGAAAAACTGTTTTTT
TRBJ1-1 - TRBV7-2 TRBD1 CASSQDRGSATEAFF TGTGCCAGCAGCCAGGACAGGGGTTCGGCCACTGAAGCTTTCTTT
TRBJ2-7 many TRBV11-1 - CASSPGDYEQYF TGTGCCAGCAGCCCGGGTGATTACGAGCAGTACTTC
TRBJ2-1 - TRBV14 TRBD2 CASSPRSGRMSYNEQFF TGTGCCAGCAGCCCACGTAGCGGGAGGATGAGTTACAATGAGCAGTTCTTC
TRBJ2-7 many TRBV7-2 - CASSPRTEHYEQYF TGTGCCAGCAGCCCCCGGACAGAGCACTACGAGCAGTACTTC
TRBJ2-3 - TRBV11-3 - CASSLVRDPRAPDTQYF TGTGCCAGCAGCTTAGTACGGGACCCACGGGCCCCAGATACGCAGTATTTT
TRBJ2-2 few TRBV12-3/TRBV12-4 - CASSPGPHTGELFF TGTGCCAGCAGTCCCGGACCGCACACCGGGGAGCTGTTTTTT
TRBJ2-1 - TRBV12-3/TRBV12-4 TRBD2 CASSPGLGEDNEQFF TGTGCCAGCAGTCCGGGACTAGGGGAAGACAATGAGCAGTTCTTC
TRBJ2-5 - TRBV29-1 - CSVEGASGHQETQYF TGCAGCGTTGAAGGTGCCAGCGGGCACCAAGAGACCCAGTACTTC
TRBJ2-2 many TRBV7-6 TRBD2 CASSLEISGRTGELFF TGTGCCAGCAGCTTAGAGATTAGCGGGAGAACCGGGGAGCTGTTTTTT
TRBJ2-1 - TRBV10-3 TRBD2 CAIGDGAGGTNEQFF TGTGCCATCGGTGACGGGGCGGGAGGGACCAATGAGCAGTTCTTC
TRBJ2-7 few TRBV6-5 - CASSRGFYEQYF TGTGCCAGCAGTCGAGGTTTCTACGAGCAGTACTTC
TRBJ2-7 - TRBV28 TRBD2 CASRSLSGRFSEQYF TGTGCCAGCAGATCACTAAGCGGGAGGTTTTCCGAGCAGTACTTC
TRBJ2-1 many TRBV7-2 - CASSFWRGYYNEQFF TGTGCCAGCAGCTTCTGGCGGGGATATTACAATGAGCAGTTCTTC
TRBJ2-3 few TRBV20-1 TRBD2 CSARDATSGKDTQYF TGCAGTGCTAGAGACGCGACTAGCGGGAAAGATACGCAGTATTTT
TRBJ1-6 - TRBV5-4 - CASSLSATDSPLHF TGTGCCAGCAGCTTGTCCGCTACGGATTCACCCCTCCACTTT
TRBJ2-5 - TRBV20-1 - CSARSRQASGETQYF TGCAGTGCTAGATCCCGACAGGCAAGTGGGGAGACCCAGTACTTC